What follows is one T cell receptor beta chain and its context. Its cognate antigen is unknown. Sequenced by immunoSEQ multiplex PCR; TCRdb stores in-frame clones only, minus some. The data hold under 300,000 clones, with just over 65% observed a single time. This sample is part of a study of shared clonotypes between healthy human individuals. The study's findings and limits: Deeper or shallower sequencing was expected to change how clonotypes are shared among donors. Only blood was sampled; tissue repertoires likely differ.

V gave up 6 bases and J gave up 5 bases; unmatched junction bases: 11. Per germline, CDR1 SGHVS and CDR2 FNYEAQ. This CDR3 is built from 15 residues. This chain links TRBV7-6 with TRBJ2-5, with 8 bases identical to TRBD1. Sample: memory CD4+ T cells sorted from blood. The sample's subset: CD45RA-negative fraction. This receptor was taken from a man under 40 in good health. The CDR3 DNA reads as TGTGCCAGCAGTCCTATGACAGGGGTTGGGGAGACCCAGTACTTC. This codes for CASSPMTGVGETQYF.